The T cell receptor (beta chain) described here comes from a study of kidney transplant recipient with SARS-CoV-2 infection. MiXCR was run by TCRdb on the reads, yielding one entry per CDR3 protein. Altogether some 220,000 distinct CDR3 sequences are present, roughly 26% being singletons, with the ten largest covering nearly 7.5%. This clonotype was recorded many times. Specimen: a blood sample, collected at baseline and around day 120 from a kidney transplant recipient. This TCR came from a male patient aged 30 to 39 who had COVID-19 and was a kidney transplant recipient. Some T cells may be the graft donor's.

The CDR3 DNA sequence: TGTGCCAGCAGTGCCCATACAGAACTGGGAAAGACCTATGGCTACACCTTC. It encodes CASSAHTELGKTYGYTF. The chain links TRBV25-1 to TRBJ1-2; D uncertain. The CDR3 has 17 residues. CDR1 MGHDK and CDR2 SYGVNS come from the germline V gene. The germline V and J ends were trimmed by 4 bases and 4 bases, with 22 bases remaining between them.